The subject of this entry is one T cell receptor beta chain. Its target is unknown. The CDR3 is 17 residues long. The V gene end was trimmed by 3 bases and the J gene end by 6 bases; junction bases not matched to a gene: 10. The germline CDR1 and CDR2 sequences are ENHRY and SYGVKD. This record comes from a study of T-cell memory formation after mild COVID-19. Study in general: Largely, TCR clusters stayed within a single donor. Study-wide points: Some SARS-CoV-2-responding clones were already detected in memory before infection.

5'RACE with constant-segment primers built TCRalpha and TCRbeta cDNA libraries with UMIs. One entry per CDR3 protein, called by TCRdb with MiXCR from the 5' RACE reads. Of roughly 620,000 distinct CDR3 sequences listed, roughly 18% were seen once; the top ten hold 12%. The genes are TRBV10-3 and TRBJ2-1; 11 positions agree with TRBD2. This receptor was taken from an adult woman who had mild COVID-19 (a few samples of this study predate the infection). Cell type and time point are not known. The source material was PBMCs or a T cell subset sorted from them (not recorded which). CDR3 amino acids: CAISDPRTSGPRNEQFF. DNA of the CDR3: TGTGCCATCAGTGATCCAAGGACTAGCGGGCCCCGCAATGAGCAGTTCTTC.